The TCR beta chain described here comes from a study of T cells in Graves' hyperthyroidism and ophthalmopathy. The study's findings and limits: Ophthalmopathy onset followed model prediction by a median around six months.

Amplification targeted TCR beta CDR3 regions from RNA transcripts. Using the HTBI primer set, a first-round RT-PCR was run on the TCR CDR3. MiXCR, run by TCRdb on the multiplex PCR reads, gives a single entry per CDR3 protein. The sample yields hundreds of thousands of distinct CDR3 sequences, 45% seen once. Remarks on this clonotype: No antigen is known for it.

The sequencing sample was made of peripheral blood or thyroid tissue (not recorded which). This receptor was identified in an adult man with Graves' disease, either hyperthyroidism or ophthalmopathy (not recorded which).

Here the CDR3 reads CASSSYRGLDQPQHF. CDR3 bases: TGTGCCAGCAGCTCCTACAGGGGGCTGGATCAGCCCCAGCATTTT. The rearrangement joins TRBV7-9 to TRBJ1-5; TRBD1 matches 9 bases. With V trimmed by 4 bases and J by 5 bases, 6 bases remained unmatched. The CDR3 totals 15 residues. The germline V gene has CDR1 SEHNR and CDR2 FQNEAQ (reference sequence).